These 7 T cell receptor beta chains share one sample of origin, sequenced in a study of blood T cell repertoires in COVID-19. The method was immunoSEQ multiplex PCR; TCRdb's version includes in-frame clones alone and lacks a portion of them. This table holds roughly 380,000 clones, 88% found once. Sequenced: PBMCs or T cells enriched from blood (not recorded which). Receptor source: a woman in her 30s who had been exposed to COVID-19.

CDR3 sequence (DNA): TGCGCCAGCAGCCAAGATACAGGCCGTAACACCTTC. This encodes CASSQDTGRNTF. The chain carries TRBV4-1 and TRBJ1-2; D is possibly TRBD1 (5 bases). V shed 0 bases and J shed 12 bases, with 11 bases lying between them. Germline V gene sequence: CDR1 MGHRA, CDR2 YSYEKL. The length of the CDR3 is 12 residues.

This chain uses TRBV27 with TRBJ2-1; 9 positions agree with TRBD2. This CDR3 has 15 amino acids. V shed 5 bases and J 3 bases; nucleotides not matched to a gene: 5. Looked up from germline, CDR1 is MNHEY and CDR2 is SMNVEV (reference sequence). CDR3 in amino acids: CASSISGGDYNEQFF. CDR3 DNA: TGTGCCAGCAGTATTAGCGGGGGCGACTACAATGAGCAGTTCTTC.

This rearrangement joins TRBV11-2 to TRBJ1-1; D call uncertain. Germline values: CDR1 SGHAT, CDR2 FQNNGV. Trimming removed 1 base at V and 3 bases at J, with 12 bases between. This CDR3 is 15 amino acids long. The CDR3 bases are TGTGCCAGCAGCTTAGGGGTAGGGCGGGACACTGAAGCTTTCTTT. This translates into CASSLGVGRDTEAFF.

V is TRBV2 and J is TRBJ2-3, with D perhaps TRBD1 (6 bases). This CDR3 has 16 residues. Germline lookup yields CDR1 SNHLY and CDR2 FYNNEI. The germline V and J ends were trimmed by 6 bases and 0 bases, with 16 bases remaining between them. The CDR3 DNA follows: TGTGCCAGCAGGTCGACAGGACCCCCCAGCACAGATACGCAGTATTTT. This gives the protein CASRSTGPPSTDTQYF.

This chain links TRBV10-3 with TRBJ2-1; possible D gene TRBD2, 5 bases. Trimming cost V 7 bases and J 0 bases, with 13 bases left between them. This CDR3 spans 15 amino acids. Per germline, CDR1 ENHRY and CDR2 SYGVKD. In DNA form, the CDR3 reads TGTGCCATCACCGACACTAGAAGCTCCTACAATGAGCAGTTCTTC. It specifies CAITDTRSSYNEQFF.

This rearrangement joins TRBV6-5 to TRBJ2-1; 7 bases map to TRBD2. Trimming took 8 bases from V and 5 from J; bases not matched to a gene: 9. This CDR3 contains 14 residues. Germline loops: CDR1 MNHEY, CDR2 SVGAGI. This chain's CDR3 is CASEDSGGNNEQFF. The CDR3 nucleotides are TGTGCCAGCGAAGACTCGGGGGGAAACAATGAGCAGTTCTTC.

V is TRBV3-1 (or the pseudogene TRBV3-2) and J is TRBJ1-5; 7 bases are a match to TRBD1. In germline, CDR1 is LGHDT, CDR2 YNNKEL (reference sequence). The CDR3 totals 16 residues. With V trimmed by 1 base and J by 0 bases, 3 bases remained unmatched. The CDR3 reads CASSQGDSYSNQPQHF. The CDR3 DNA reads as TGTGCCAGCAGCCAAGGGGACAGTTATAGCAATCAGCCCCAGCATTTT.